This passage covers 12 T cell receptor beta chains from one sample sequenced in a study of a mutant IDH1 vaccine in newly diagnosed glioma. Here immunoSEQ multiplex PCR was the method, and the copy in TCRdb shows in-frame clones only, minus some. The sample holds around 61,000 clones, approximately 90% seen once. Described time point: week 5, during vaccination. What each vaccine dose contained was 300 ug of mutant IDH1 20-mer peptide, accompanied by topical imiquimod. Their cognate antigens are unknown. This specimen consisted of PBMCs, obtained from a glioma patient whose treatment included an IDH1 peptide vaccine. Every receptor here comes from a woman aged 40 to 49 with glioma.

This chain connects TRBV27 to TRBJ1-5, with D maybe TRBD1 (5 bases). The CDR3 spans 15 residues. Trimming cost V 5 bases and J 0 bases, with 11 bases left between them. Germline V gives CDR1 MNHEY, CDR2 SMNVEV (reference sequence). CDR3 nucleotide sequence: TGTGCCAGCAGTGCCCAGGGATATAGCAATCAGCCCCAGCATTTT. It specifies CASSAQGYSNQPQHF.

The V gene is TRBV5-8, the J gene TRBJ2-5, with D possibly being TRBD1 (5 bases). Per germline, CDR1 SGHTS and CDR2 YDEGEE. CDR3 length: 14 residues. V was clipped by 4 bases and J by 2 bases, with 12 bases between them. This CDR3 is CASSKRQRQETQYF. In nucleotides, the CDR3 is TGTGCCAGCAGCAAAAGACAGCGACAAGAGACCCAGTACTTC.

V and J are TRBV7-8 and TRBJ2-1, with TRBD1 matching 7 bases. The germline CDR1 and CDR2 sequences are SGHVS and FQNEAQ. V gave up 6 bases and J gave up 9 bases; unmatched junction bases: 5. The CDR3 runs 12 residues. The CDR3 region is CASRTDRVEQFF. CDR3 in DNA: TGTGCCAGCAGAACAGACAGGGTTGAGCAGTTCTTC.

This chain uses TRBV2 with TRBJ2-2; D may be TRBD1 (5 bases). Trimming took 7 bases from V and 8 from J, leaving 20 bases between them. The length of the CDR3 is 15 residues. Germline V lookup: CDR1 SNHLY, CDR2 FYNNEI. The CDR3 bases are TGTGCCAGCAACTGGACACCATCACGCCGAGGGGAGCTGTTTTTT. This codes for CASNWTPSRRGELFF.

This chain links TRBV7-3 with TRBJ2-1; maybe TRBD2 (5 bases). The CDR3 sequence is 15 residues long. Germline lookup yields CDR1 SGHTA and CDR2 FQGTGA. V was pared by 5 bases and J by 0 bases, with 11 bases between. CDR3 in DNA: TGTGCCAGCAGCGAAAGCGGAGGCTCCTACAATGAGCAGTTCTTC. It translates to CASSESGGSYNEQFF.

CDR3 residues: CASSSWTSGSYGPGELFF. As DNA, the CDR3 is TGCGCCAGCAGCTCCTGGACTAGCGGGAGTTATGGTCCCGGGGAGCTGTTTTTT. The gene calls are TRBV5-1 and TRBJ2-2; 13 bases align to TRBD2. The CDR3 is made up of 18 amino acids. V was pared by 3 bases and J by 6 bases, with 11 bases of the junction left unmatched. The V gene's germline CDR1 is SGHRS and CDR2 YFSETQ.

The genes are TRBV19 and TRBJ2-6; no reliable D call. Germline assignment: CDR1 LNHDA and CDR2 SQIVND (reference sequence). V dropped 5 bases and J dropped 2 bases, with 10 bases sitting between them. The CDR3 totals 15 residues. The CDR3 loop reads CASSSNWPGANVLTF. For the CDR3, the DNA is TGTGCCAGTAGTTCTAACTGGCCTGGGGCCAACGTCCTGACTTTC. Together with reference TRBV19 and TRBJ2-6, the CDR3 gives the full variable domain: DGGITQSPKYLFRKEGQNVTLSCEQNLNHDAMYWYRQDPGQGLRLIYYSQIVNDFQKGDIAEGYSVSREKKESFPLTVTSAQKNPTAFYLCASSSNWPGANVLTFGAGSRLTVL.

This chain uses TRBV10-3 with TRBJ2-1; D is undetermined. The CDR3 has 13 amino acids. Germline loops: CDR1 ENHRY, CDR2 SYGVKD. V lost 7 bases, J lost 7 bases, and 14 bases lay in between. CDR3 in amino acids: CAITREFGNEQFF. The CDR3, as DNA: TGTGCCATCACTCGTGAGTTCGGTAATGAGCAGTTCTTC.

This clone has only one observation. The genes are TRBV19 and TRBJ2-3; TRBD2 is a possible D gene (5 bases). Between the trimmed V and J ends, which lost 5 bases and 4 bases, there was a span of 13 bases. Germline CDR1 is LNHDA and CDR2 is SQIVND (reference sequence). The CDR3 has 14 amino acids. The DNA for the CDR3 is TGTGCCAGTAGTGGTCGCAGCGGCGCAGATACGCAGTATTTT. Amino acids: CASSGRSGADTQYF.

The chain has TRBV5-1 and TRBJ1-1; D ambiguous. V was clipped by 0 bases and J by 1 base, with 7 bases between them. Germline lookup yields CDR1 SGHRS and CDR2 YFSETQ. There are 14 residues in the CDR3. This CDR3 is CASSLDPRNTEAFF. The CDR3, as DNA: TGCGCCAGCAGCTTGGACCCAAGGAACACTGAAGCTTTCTTT.

Here the CDR3 reads CASSPGQQAQGYTF. The CDR3, as DNA: TGTGCCAGTAGCCCGGGACAGCAGGCGCAAGGCTACACCTTC. J is TRBJ1-2 and V is TRBV19, with TRBD1 identical over 7 bases. The CDR3 has 14 residues. Losses at the gene ends were 6 bases for V and 8 bases for J; bases not matched to a gene: 12. The germline gives CDR1 LNHDA, CDR2 SQIVND (reference sequence).

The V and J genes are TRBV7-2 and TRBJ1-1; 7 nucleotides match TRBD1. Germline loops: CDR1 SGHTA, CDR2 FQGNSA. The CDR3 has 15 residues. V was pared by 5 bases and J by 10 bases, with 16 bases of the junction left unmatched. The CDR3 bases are TGTGCCAGCAGCCCCAGAGACAGGGACTCGCCTGGAGCTTTCTTT. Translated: CASSPRDRDSPGAFF.